The present entry profiles one TCR beta chain with its context. This specimen belongs to a study of shared clonotypes between healthy human individuals. V lost 3 bases and J 8 bases, leaving 16 bases between the germline ends. The CDR3 runs 14 residues. From germline, CDR1 is MDHEN and CDR2 SYDVKM. Naive CD8 isolation took CD45RO-negative cells positively selected for CCR7 and excluded terminally differentiated effector memory CD45RA+ cells. Assay used: immunoSEQ multiplex PCR; TCRdb lists only in-frame clones, some missing. The sample carries around 610,000 clones, approximately 96% recorded once. The origin of this receptor is a woman in her twenties or thirties in good health. Sequencing was done on a sample of naive CD8+ T cells sorted from blood. The chain combines TRBV28 with TRBJ1-2, with D hard to call. The CDR3 loop is CASSFHYTAGGYTF. CDR3 DNA: TGTGCCAGCAGTTTCCACTATACCGCGGGGGGCTACACCTTC.